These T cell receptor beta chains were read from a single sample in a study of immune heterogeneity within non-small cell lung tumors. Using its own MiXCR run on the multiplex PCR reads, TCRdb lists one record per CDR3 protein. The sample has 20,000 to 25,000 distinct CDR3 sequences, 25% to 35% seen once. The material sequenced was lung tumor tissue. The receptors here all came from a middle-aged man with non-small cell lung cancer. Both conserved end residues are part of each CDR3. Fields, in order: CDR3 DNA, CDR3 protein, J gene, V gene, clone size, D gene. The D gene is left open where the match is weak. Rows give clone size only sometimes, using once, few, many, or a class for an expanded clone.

DNA: TGTGCCAGCACCCGGAATGAAAAACTGTTTTTT
CDR3: CASTRNEKLFF
J: TRBJ1-4
V: TRBV2
size: NA
D: NA

DNA: TGTGCCAGCAGTGAAAGCGGGAGGACAGGGGATAACGAGCAGTACTTC
CDR3: CASSESGRTGDNEQYF
J: TRBJ2-7
V: TRBV6-1
size: medium-sized
D: NA

DNA: TGTGCCAGCTCACCGGGACAGGGTTCACCCCTCCACTTT
CDR3: CASSPGQGSPLHF
J: TRBJ1-6
V: TRBV18
size: NA
D: TRBD1

DNA: TGTGCCAGCAGCAAAGCGGGAGTCGGCTACAATGAGCAGTTCTTC
CDR3: CASSKAGVGYNEQFF
J: TRBJ2-1
V: TRBV2
size: many
D: TRBD2

DNA: TGTGCCAGCTCACCAGGGGCTGGCCAACCCCAGTATTTT
CDR3: CASSPGAGQPQYF
J: TRBJ2-3
V: TRBV18
size: medium-sized
D: NA

DNA: TGCAGCGGGGCCGGGACTCTCGCGAGTGGGACCCAGTACTTC
CDR3: CSGAGTLASGTQYF
J: TRBJ2-5
V: TRBV29-1
size: few
D: NA

DNA: TGCGCCAGCAGCTTGGGGTATGCCACGCGGTACTTC
CDR3: CASSLGYATRYF
J: TRBJ2-7
V: TRBV5-1
size: medium-sized
D: NA

DNA: TGTGCCAGCAGCCTCTCCCCAGCGGGAGACTACAATGAGCAGTTCTTC
CDR3: CASSLSPAGDYNEQFF
J: TRBJ2-1
V: TRBV7-3
size: many
D: TRBD2

DNA: TGTGCCAGCAGCCAAGATGTTTTCGCCGGGGAGCTGTTGTTT
CDR3: CASSQDVFAGELLF
J: TRBJ2-2
V: TRBV4-2
size: NA
D: NA

DNA: TGTGCCAGCACCTGGGGCCCGGGGGGGGCCTACGAGCAGTACTTC
CDR3: CASTWGPGGAYEQYF
J: TRBJ2-7
V: TRBV6-1
size: few
D: TRBD2

DNA: TGTGCCAGCAGCCAAGATTTTATGAACACTGAAGGTTTCTTT
CDR3: CASSQDFMNTEGFF
J: TRBJ1-1
V: TRBV3-1
size: NA
D: NA

DNA: TGTGCCAGCAGCTTTGGGAAGGCCAAAAACATTCAGTACTTC
CDR3: CASSFGKAKNIQYF
J: TRBJ2-4
V: TRBV7-2
size: NA
D: NA

DNA: TGTGCCAGCAGCTTCGACTGGACTGAAGCTTTCTTT
CDR3: CASSFDWTEAFF
J: TRBJ1-1
V: TRBV7-9
size: many
D: NA

DNA: TGTGCCAGCAGTGTCGCGGGACGGAGGAATGAAAAACTGTTTTTT
CDR3: CASSVAGRRNEKLFF
J: TRBJ1-4
V: TRBV12-3/TRBV12-4
size: few
D: NA

DNA: TGTGCCAGCAGTTCGGGACAGGGCAATCAGCCCCAGCATTTT
CDR3: CASSSGQGNQPQHF
J: TRBJ1-5
V: TRBV27
size: many
D: TRBD1

DNA: TGTACCAGCAGTTTAGTTTCGGGGATCGGGGAGCTGTTTTTT
CDR3: CTSSLVSGIGELFF
J: TRBJ2-2
V: TRBV12-3/TRBV12-4
size: NA
D: NA

DNA: TGTGCCAGCAGCTTCAGATCCACAGGGGGCTTCGTCTCTTACTATGGCTACACCTTC
CDR3: CASSFRSTGGFVSYYGYTF
J: TRBJ1-2
V: TRBV11-3
size: many
D: TRBD1

DNA: TGTGCCAGCAGCCACCGACTAGCGGGAGTTGCCGGGGAGCTGTTTTTT
CDR3: CASSHRLAGVAGELFF
J: TRBJ2-2
V: TRBV3-2
size: medium-sized
D: NA

DNA: TGTGCCAGCAGTTTAGCCCCACCCGAAAAACTGTTTTTT
CDR3: CASSLAPPEKLFF
J: TRBJ1-4
V: TRBV12-3/TRBV12-4
size: NA
D: NA

DNA: TGTGCCAGCAGCCAAGATTCCTCTGGAAACACCATATATTTT
CDR3: CASSQDSSGNTIYF
J: TRBJ1-3
V: TRBV14
size: NA
D: NA

DNA: TGTGCCAGCCGACGGGCCGCCCGGGGGGGCATTCAGTACTTC
CDR3: CASRRAARGGIQYF
J: TRBJ2-4
V: TRBV6-1
size: NA
D: TRBD2

DNA: TGTGCCAGTAGTATGGAGGCGGGATCTTACAATGAGCAGTTCTTC
CDR3: CASSMEAGSYNEQFF
J: TRBJ2-1
V: TRBV19
size: many
D: NA

DNA: TGTGCCAGCAGCTCGGGACTGGGAGTGTCTGATACGCAGTATTTT
CDR3: CASSSGLGVSDTQYF
J: TRBJ2-3
V: TRBV6-4
size: NA
D: NA

DNA: TGCGCCAGCAGCTTTGCTCGTTCCGGGGGCTCCTACGAGCAGTACTTC
CDR3: CASSFARSGGSYEQYF
J: TRBJ2-7
V: TRBV11-1
size: NA
D: NA

DNA: TGTGCCAGCAGTGATCCGGGCCTTAATTCACCCCTCCACTTT
CDR3: CASSDPGLNSPLHF
J: TRBJ1-6
V: TRBV28
size: medium-sized
D: NA

DNA: TGTGCCAGCAGTTTGGATCAGCCCCAGCATTTT
CDR3: CASSLDQPQHF
J: TRBJ1-5
V: TRBV28
size: few
D: NA

DNA: TGTGCCAGCAGGGCTTGGGGAGGAGAGACCCAGTACTTC
CDR3: CASRAWGGETQYF
J: TRBJ2-5
V: TRBV5-6
size: NA
D: NA

DNA: TGTGCCAGCAGTTTAGAAAGGAAGGGAACTGAAGCTTTATTT
CDR3: CASSLERKGTEALF
J: TRBJ1-1
V: TRBV12-3/TRBV12-4
size: NA
D: NA

DNA: TGTGCCAGTAGTATACCTACTAGCGGGAGCGCCAGAGAGACCCAGTACTTC
CDR3: CASSIPTSGSARETQYF
J: TRBJ2-5
V: TRBV19
size: NA
D: TRBD2

DNA: TGTGCCAGTAGGGTCGGGATGGGTAGCAATCAGCCCCAGCATTTT
CDR3: CASRVGMGSNQPQHF
J: TRBJ1-5
V: TRBV19
size: many
D: NA

DNA: TGTGCCATCTGGACAGGGAAGGGCGCTGAAGCTTTCTTT
CDR3: CAIWTGKGAEAFF
J: TRBJ1-1
V: TRBV10-3
size: NA
D: TRBD1

DNA: TGTGCCAGCACCGAAGGCCCTAGGGGAATCTACGAGCAGTACTTC
CDR3: CASTEGPRGIYEQYF
J: TRBJ2-7
V: TRBV6-1
size: many
D: NA

DNA: TGCGCCAGCAGCTTGTTGGGCAGCGAGAACACTGAAGCTTTCTTT
CDR3: CASSLLGSENTEAFF
J: TRBJ1-1
V: TRBV5-1
size: NA
D: NA

DNA: TGTGCCAGCAGTCAGCCGGGACGGGGGGCTGGTGAGCAGTTCTTC
CDR3: CASSQPGRGAGEQFF
J: TRBJ2-1
V: TRBV6-1
size: NA
D: NA

DNA: TGCAGTGCTAGGCGAACAAGGGACAGCCAGACCCAGTACTTC
CDR3: CSARRTRDSQTQYF
J: TRBJ2-5
V: TRBV20-1
size: NA
D: TRBD1

DNA: TGCAGTGTCGGGCGGATAGATACGCAGTATTTT
CDR3: CSVGRIDTQYF
J: TRBJ2-3
V: TRBV20-1
size: few
D: NA

DNA: TGCGCCAGCAGCCAAGATCCCAGTGTCACTGAAGCTTTCTTT
CDR3: CASSQDPSVTEAFF
J: TRBJ1-1
V: TRBV4-1
size: few
D: NA